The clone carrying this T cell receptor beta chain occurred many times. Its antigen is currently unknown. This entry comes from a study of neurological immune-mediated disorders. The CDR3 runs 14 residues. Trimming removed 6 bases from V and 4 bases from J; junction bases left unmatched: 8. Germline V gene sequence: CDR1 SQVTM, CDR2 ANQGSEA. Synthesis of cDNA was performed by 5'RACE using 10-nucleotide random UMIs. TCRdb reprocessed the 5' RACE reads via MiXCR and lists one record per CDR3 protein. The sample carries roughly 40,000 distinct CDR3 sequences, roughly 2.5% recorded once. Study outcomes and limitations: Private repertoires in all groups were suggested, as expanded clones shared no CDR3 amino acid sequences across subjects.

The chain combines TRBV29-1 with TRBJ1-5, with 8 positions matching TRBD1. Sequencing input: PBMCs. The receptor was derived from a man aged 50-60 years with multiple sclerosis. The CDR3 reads CSVRDRNLNQPQHF. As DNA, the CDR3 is TGCAGCGTCCGGGACAGGAATCTTAATCAGCCCCAGCATTTT.